Sequencing of this TCR beta chain was carried out in a study of blood T cells in healthy people across ages. For the study at large: About one barcoded beta molecule per two T cells came from capture by template switching. Findings and caveats of the study: With naive T cell percentage, TCR beta diversity showed a strong correlation.

Worth noting for this clonotype: Its matching antigen is unknown. Germline and junction disagree at one end, which may indicate a read error.

Germline values: CDR1 SSHAT, CDR2 FNYEAQ (reference sequence). The CDR3 sequence is 18 residues long. For the second PCR, which ran for roughly 7 to 11 cycles, a sample-barcoded 5' primer and a J-beta primer mix were used. Researchers report that a template-switch adaptor with 12 random nucleotides tagged each cDNA molecule. Each CDR3 protein gets one entry after TCRdb re-called the 5' RACE reads with MiXCR. The table shows approximately 1.5 million distinct CDR3 sequences, with around 40% occurring only once. Healthy Caucasian individuals from Russia aged about 6 to 90 served as donors. V gene TRBV7-7 combines with J gene TRBJ2-1; 9 nucleotides agree with TRBD2. The sequence was obtained from a woman between 18 and 29 years old in good health. The sample comprised blood. CDR3 sequence: CASSLVSGSDPSYNEQFF. The CDR3 DNA is TGTGCTAGCAGCTTAGTTAGCGGGAGCGATCCATCCTACAATGAGCAGTTCTTC.